This entry features one T cell receptor (beta chain) sequence. Its antigen is still unknown. The entry originates in a study of T cell responses to AZD1222 COVID-19 vaccine. General study results and limits: Donors were mostly white British, more females; clonal diversity possibly underestimated.

The germline gives CDR1 MNHEY, CDR2 SMNVEV (reference sequence). The CDR3 loop spans 14 amino acids. With 3 bases removed from V and 7 bases from J, the gap between germline ends came to 13 bases. Profiled with immunoSEQ multiplex PCR; TCRdb holds only in-frame clones, not every one. This sample has 130,000 or so clones, with about 86% found just once. The V and J genes are TRBV27 and TRBJ1-5; maybe TRBD1 (5 bases). This sequence originates from an adult in good health. The sequencing here drew on peripheral blood, taken on day 0 of AZD1222 vaccination. CDR3 amino acids: CASSLRGSFQPQHF. CDR3 nucleotides: TGTGCCAGCAGTTTGAGGGGATCTTTCCAGCCCCAGCATTTT.